The 25 T cell receptor beta chains reported below all come from one sample, sequenced in a study of breast tumors, draining lymph nodes, adjacent tissues (dated by TCRdb to 2016 to 2018). Lymph node samples were obtained from the axillary draining lymph nodes of breast cancer patients. Libraries were prepared through multiplex PCR. The data were produced on an Illumina HiSeq 2000. TCRdb reanalyzed the raw reads on its own, using fastp at Q25 for trimming and MiXCR for clone calling, and kept in-frame beta chains. One record per CDR3 amino acid sequence lists the most common genes and DNA. The sample has over 150,000 distinct CDR3 sequences on record, approximately 33% of them singletons. Of the sample, roughly 4% falls within the top ten clones. Sequences were obtained from axillary lymph node tissue. All receptors derive from a female donor with breast cancer. Some clones in this sample may be carry-over from other donors' samples.

This clonotype came up many times. The genes are TRBV5-6 and TRBJ2-7; D ambiguous. The CDR3 runs 13 residues. With 1 base removed from V and 7 bases from J, the gap between germline ends came to 12 bases. Germline V lookup: CDR1 SGHDT, CDR2 YYEEEE. This CDR3 reads CASSLLGTSEQYF. DNA of the CDR3: TGTGCCAGCAGCTTGTTGGGTACTTCAGAGCAGTACTTC.

The sample holds many counts of this clonotype. The chain links TRBV4-1 to TRBJ1-2; the match to TRBD1 covers 8 bases. From germline, CDR1 is MGHRA and CDR2 YSYEKL. The CDR3 is made up of 16 amino acids. V trimming: 2 bases; J trimming: 4 bases; junction bases outside the gene matches: 9. This CDR3 reads CASSQPFDRGGYGYTF. The CDR3 nucleotides read TGCGCCAGCAGCCAACCCTTCGACAGGGGTGGCTATGGCTACACCTTC.

This clonotype was recorded many times. J is TRBJ2-3 and V is TRBV10-3; 10 nucleotides align to TRBD2. This CDR3 has 18 residues. The germline CDR1 and CDR2 sequences are ENHRY and SYGVKD. The V segment lost 4 bases and the J segment 0 bases; nucleotides outside the gene matches: 10. CDR3 in amino acids: CAISAGLAGVASTDTQYF. Written as DNA, the CDR3 is TGTGCCATCAGTGCCGGGCTAGCGGGGGTTGCTAGCACAGATACGCAGTATTTT.

In its sample, this clonotype was seen many times. The V gene is TRBV7-9, the J gene TRBJ2-3; D not resolved. CDR3 length equals 15 residues. Germline V gene data show CDR1 as SEHNR and CDR2 as FQNEAQ (reference sequence). The ends were cut back, 2 bases at V and 1 base at J, with 10 bases in the middle. The CDR3 here is CASSLFGVGTDTQYF. DNA of the CDR3: TGTGCCAGCAGCTTATTTGGGGTGGGCACAGATACGCAGTATTTT.

This clonotype was seen many times. The junction departs from the called germline gene at one end, perhaps through a read error. The J gene is TRBJ2-1, the V gene TRBV7-7; the D gene is possibly TRBD1 (6 bases). The length of the CDR3 is 14 residues. Per the germline V gene, CDR1 is SSHAT and CDR2 is FNYEAQ (reference sequence). The CDR3 bases are TGTGCTAGCAGCTTAAGTCCAGGGGCCTATGAGCAGTTCTTC. This translates into CASSLSPGAYEQFF. The whole variable domain, filled in from reference TRBV7-7 and TRBJ2-1, reads GAGVSQSPRYKVTKRGQDVTLRCDPISSHATLYWYQQALGQGPEFLTYFNYEAQPDKSGLPSDRFSAERPEGSISTLTIQRTEQRDSAMYRCASSLSPGAYEQFFGPGTRLTVL.

In this sample, this clonotype turned up many times. This chain uses TRBV30 with TRBJ1-4; D is possibly TRBD1 (5 bases). The CDR3 has 14 residues. Between the trimmed V and J ends, which lost 2 bases and 8 bases, there was a span of 15 bases. Germline V gene data show CDR1 as GTSNPN and CDR2 as SVGIG (reference sequence). The CDR3 sequence: CAWSPLGVREKLFF. The CDR3, as DNA: TGTGCCTGGAGTCCCCTAGGGGTTCGGGAAAAACTGTTTTTT.

With regard to this clonotype: The junction does not match germline at one end; this may be a read error. The chain joins TRBV20-1 to TRBJ1-2; D not certain. This CDR3 is built from 13 residues. The germline gives CDR1 DFQATT, CDR2 SNEGSKA (reference sequence). CDR3 DNA: TGCAGTGCTATACGGCAGACTAACTATGCCTACCCCTTC. Translating gives CSAIRQTNYAYPF.

In its sample, this clonotype was seen many times. V and J are TRBV29-1 and TRBJ2-7; TRBD1 or TRBD2 may be the D gene (7 bases each). The CDR3 has 13 amino acids. V was shortened by 5 bases and J by 6 bases, with 17 bases between the two germline ends. The V gene's germline CDR1 is SQVTM and CDR2 ANQGSEA. The DNA for the CDR3 is TGCAGCGTTCGGCAGGGGGGGGGGGGCGAGCAGTACTTC. It translates to CSVRQGGGGEQYF.

V is TRBV9 and J is TRBJ2-5, with D perhaps matching TRBD1 (6 bases). The V and J ends lost 1 base and 2 bases respectively, with 9 bases between them. Germline values: CDR1 SGDLS, CDR2 YYNGEE. CDR3 length equals 14 residues. As DNA, the CDR3 is TGTGCCAGCAGCGTACAGGGGACGCAAGAGACCCAGTACTTC. Its translation is CASSVQGTQETQYF.

In this sample, this clonotype turned up many times. This chain links TRBV15 with TRBJ2-1, with no clear D. CDR1 LNHNV and CDR2 YYDKDF come from the germline V gene (reference sequence). CDR3 size: 13 residues. Trimming cost V 6 bases and J 4 bases, with 10 bases left between them. The CDR3 is CATSIRLYNEQFF. The DNA for the CDR3 is TGTGCCACCAGTATTAGACTTTACAATGAGCAGTTCTTC.

This clonotype was picked up many times. The gene calls are TRBV12-3 or TRBV12-4 and TRBJ2-2; D is unclear. The CDR3 totals 13 residues. The V gene lost 5 bases and the J gene lost 4 bases, with 8 bases spanning the gap. This chain's CDR3 is CASSSDPTGELFF. In DNA, the CDR3 is TGTGCCAGCAGTAGCGATCCCACCGGGGAGCTGTTTTTT.

The chain employs TRBV5-6 and TRBJ1-1; 8 nucleotides agree with TRBD1. Germline lookup yields CDR1 SGHDT and CDR2 YYEEEE. This CDR3 has 15 residues. V shed 4 bases, J shed 3 bases, and the junction held 8 bases outside the gene matches. As DNA, the CDR3 is TGTGCCAGCAGCCCCTCGACAGGGGCCGACACTGAAGCTTTCTTT. It encodes CASSPSTGADTEAFF.

This clonotype was observed at least ten times. The gene calls are TRBV7-9 and TRBJ1-1, with a tentative D call TRBD1 (6 bases). This CDR3 contains 13 residues. Germline V gene lookup returns CDR1 SEHNR and CDR2 FQNEAQ (reference sequence). Trimming pared 3 bases from V and 2 bases from J, leaving 7 bases between. In DNA form, the CDR3 reads TGTGCCAGCAGCTTTGGGGGCAACACTGAAGCTTTCTTT. This codes for CASSFGGNTEAFF.

Many counts were recorded for this clonotype. The chain links TRBV7-9 to TRBJ2-2, with D perhaps TRBD1 (6 bases). The CDR3 spans 13 residues. The germline V gene has CDR1 SEHNR and CDR2 FQNEAQ (reference sequence). V shed 5 bases and J shed 6 bases, with 10 bases lying between them. The CDR3 loop is CASSPSGAGELFF. CDR3 in DNA: TGTGCCAGCAGCCCTTCAGGGGCCGGGGAGCTGTTTTTT.

This clonotype was recorded many times. J is TRBJ2-1 and V is TRBV20-1; 8 nucleotides match TRBD2. V gave up 5 bases and J gave up 5 bases; unmatched junction bases: 8. This CDR3 has 14 residues. The germline gives CDR1 DFQATT, CDR2 SNEGSKA (reference sequence). The CDR3 is CSASGLAGNNEQFF. DNA for the CDR3: TGCAGTGCTTCTGGACTAGCAGGAAACAATGAGCAGTTCTTC.

This clonotype occurred a few times. This may come from a read error, since a much larger clone is one base off. The rearrangement uses TRBV20-1 and TRBJ2-1, with TRBD2 matching 12 bases. The CDR3 consists of 18 residues. Looked up from germline, CDR1 is DFQATT and CDR2 is SNEGSKA (reference sequence). V lost 1 base to trimming and J lost 8 bases; unmatched junction nucleotides: 15. CDR3 bases: TGCAGTGCTAGAGTTTGGACTAGCGGGACCTTTCAAGGCGATGAGCAGTTCTTC. Amino acids: CSARVWTSGTFQGDEQFF.

The rearrangement joins TRBV12-3 or TRBV12-4 to TRBJ1-6; D may be TRBD1 (5 bases). V was shortened by 4 bases and J by 12 bases, with 13 bases between the two germline ends. This CDR3 contains 13 residues. Here the CDR3 DNA reads TGTGCCAGCAGTTCCAGAGGGGCCCTACCCCTCCACTTT. Its protein is CASSSRGALPLHF.

Turning to this clonotype: Without the conserved terminal phenylalanine or tryptophan, this CDR3 likely stems from a read error. CDR3 bases: TGTGCCTCCGGGAAAGGGGGTGAGGGGGCCAACGTCCTGACTCTC. It is translated as CASGKGGEGANVLTL. This chain joins TRBV28 and TRBJ2-6, with D possibly matching TRBD1 (6 bases). V lost 11 bases and J lost 4, with 18 bases in between. Germline values: CDR1 MDHEN, CDR2 SYDVKM. The CDR3 consists of 15 residues.

This clonotype was detected a few times. With a much larger clone just one base away, this may be a read error. The rearrangement joins TRBV9 to TRBJ1-2; TRBD1 aligns across 7 bases. After removal of 4 bases from V and 8 bases from J, the junction contained 17 bases not matched to a gene. From germline, CDR1 is SGDLS and CDR2 YYNGEE. The CDR3 runs to 16 residues. For the CDR3, the DNA is TGTGCCAGCAGCTTTAGCCCCGGGACAGAGCAACCCGGCTACACCTTC. Translated, it gives CASSFSPGTEQPGYTF.

The chain combines TRBV19 with TRBJ1-3; tentatively, D is TRBD1 (6 bases). CDR1 is LNHDA and CDR2 is SQIVND in the germline V gene (reference sequence). V lost 5 bases, J lost 2 bases, and 13 bases lay in between. CDR3 length equals 15 residues. The CDR3 sequence: CASSGGTIAGNTIYF. The CDR3 DNA reads TGTGCCAGTAGTGGGGGGACAATTGCTGGAAACACCATATATTTT.

This clonotype came up many times. The CDR3 loop is CAWSVQRGGVKTQYF. The CDR3 nucleotides are TGTGCCTGGAGTGTACAGCGGGGGGGCGTGAAGACCCAGTACTTC. The chain joins TRBV30 to TRBJ2-5, with 10 bases aligning to TRBD2. This CDR3 comprises 15 residues. Trimming removed 0 bases from V and 6 bases from J; junction bases left unmatched: 7. Germline V CDR1 and CDR2: GTSNPN, SVGIG (reference sequence).

The sample holds a few counts of this clonotype. A much more abundant neighbour one base away suggests this may be a read error. The conserved final phenylalanine or tryptophan is absent from the CDR3, which likely points to a read error. The chain joins TRBV7-8 to TRBJ2-5; TRBD2 agrees at 11 bases. CDR1 is SGHVS, CDR2 FQNEAQ, per germline. The CDR3 runs 14 residues. J gave up 4 bases and V 3 bases, and 1 base lay outside the gene matches. CDR3 in amino acids: CASSFSGRGETQYL. In DNA, the CDR3 is TGTGCCAGCAGCTTTAGCGGGAGGGGAGAGACCCAGTACCTC.

There are many counts of this clonotype. V gene TRBV11-2 combines with J gene TRBJ2-5; the match to TRBD2 covers 14 bases. V was pared by 5 bases and J by 4 bases, with 9 bases of the junction left unmatched. Germline V lookup: CDR1 SGHAT, CDR2 FQNNGV. The CDR3 extends over 17 amino acids. CDR3 loop: CASSLQGLAGAGETQYF. CDR3 DNA sequence: TGTGCCAGCAGCCTTCAGGGACTAGCGGGGGCCGGAGAGACCCAGTACTTC.

In regard to this clonotype: With a much larger clone just one base away, this may be a read error. This rearrangement joins TRBV10-3 to TRBJ1-2, with D unresolved. The CDR3 has 14 amino acids. The V end was cut by 4 bases, the J end by 0 bases, with 9 bases between. Germline loops: CDR1 ENHRY, CDR2 SYGVKD. CDR3: CAISGSEANYGYTF. Here the CDR3 DNA reads TGTGCCATCAGTGGGTCGGAGGCTAACTATGGCTACACCTTC.

The DNA for the CDR3 is TGTGCCAGCAGCTTAGTCGGGAGTGGGCTAGCGGGGGCCCAGTACTTC. Translation gives CASSLVGSGLAGAQYF. V gene TRBV11-2 combines with J gene TRBJ2-5; 10 bases map to TRBD2. Unmatched junction bases numbered 11, after V lost 1 base and J lost 9 bases. The CDR3 sequence is 16 residues long. Germline loops: CDR1 SGHAT, CDR2 FQNNGV.